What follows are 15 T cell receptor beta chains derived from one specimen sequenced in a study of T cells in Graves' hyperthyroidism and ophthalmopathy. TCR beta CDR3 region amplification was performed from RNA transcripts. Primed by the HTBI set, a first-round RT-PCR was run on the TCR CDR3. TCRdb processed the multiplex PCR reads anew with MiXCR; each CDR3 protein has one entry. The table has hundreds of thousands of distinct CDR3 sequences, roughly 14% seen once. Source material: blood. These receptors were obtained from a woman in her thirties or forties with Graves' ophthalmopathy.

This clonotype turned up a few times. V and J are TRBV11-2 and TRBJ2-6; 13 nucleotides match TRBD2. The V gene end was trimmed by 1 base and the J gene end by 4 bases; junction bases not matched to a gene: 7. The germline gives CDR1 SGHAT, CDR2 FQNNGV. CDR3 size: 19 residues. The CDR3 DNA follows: TGTGCCAGCAGCTTAGTAGGACTAGCGGGAGTTTCGGGGGCCAACGTCCTGACTTTC. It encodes CASSLVGLAGVSGANVLTF.

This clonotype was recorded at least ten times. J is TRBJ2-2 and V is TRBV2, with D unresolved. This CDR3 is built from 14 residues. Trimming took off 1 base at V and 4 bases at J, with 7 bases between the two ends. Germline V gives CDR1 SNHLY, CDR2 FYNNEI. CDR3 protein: CASSEGIATGELFF. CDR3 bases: TGTGCCAGCAGTGAAGGTATAGCCACCGGGGAGCTGTTTTTT. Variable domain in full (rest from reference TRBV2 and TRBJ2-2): EPEVTQTPSHQVTQMGQEVILRCVPISNHLYFYWYRQILGQKVEFLVSFYNNEISEKSEIFDDQFSVERPDGSNFTLKIRSTKLEDSAMYFCASSEGIATGELFFGEGSRLTVL.

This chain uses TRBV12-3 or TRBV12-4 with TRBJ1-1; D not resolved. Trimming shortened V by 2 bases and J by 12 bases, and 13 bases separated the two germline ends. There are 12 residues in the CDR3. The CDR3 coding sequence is TGTGCCAGCAGTTTATCCCACTCCGAGACTTTCTTT. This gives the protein CASSLSHSETFF.

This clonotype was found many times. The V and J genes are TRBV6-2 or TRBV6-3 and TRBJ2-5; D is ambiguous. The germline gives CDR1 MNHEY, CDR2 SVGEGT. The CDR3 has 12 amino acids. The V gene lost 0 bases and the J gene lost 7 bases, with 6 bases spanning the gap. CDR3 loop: CASSYSPGTQYF. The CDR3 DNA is TGTGCCAGCAGTTACTCTCCGGGGACCCAGTACTTC.

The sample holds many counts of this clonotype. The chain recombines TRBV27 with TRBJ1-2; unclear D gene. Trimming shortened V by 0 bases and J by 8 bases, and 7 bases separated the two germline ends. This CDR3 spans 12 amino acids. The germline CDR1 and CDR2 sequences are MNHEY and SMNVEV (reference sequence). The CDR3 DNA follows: TGTGCCAGCAGTTTATCTGGGGAAGGCTACACCTTC. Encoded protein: CASSLSGEGYTF.

CDR3: CASSLLNTIYF. In DNA form, the CDR3 reads TGTGCCAGCAGTTTATTGAACACCATATATTTT. V gene TRBV28 combines with J gene TRBJ1-3; D not resolved. The CDR3 totals 11 residues. Trimming pared 1 base from V and 7 bases from J, leaving 2 bases between. Germline V gene sequence: CDR1 MDHEN, CDR2 SYDVKM.

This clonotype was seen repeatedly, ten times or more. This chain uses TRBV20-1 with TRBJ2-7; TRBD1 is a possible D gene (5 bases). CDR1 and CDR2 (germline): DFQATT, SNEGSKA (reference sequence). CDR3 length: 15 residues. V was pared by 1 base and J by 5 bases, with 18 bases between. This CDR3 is CSARGQGNKADEQYF. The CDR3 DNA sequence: TGCAGTGCTAGAGGCCAGGGTAATAAGGCAGACGAGCAGTACTTC.

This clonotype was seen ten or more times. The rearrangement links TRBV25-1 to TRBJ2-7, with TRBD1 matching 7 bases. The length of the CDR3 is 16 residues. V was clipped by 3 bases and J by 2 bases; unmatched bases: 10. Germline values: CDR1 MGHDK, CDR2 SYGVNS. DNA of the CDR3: TGTGCCAGCAGTGAGGTTAGGGGACAGAGCGCCTACGAGCAGTACTTC. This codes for CASSEVRGQSAYEQYF.

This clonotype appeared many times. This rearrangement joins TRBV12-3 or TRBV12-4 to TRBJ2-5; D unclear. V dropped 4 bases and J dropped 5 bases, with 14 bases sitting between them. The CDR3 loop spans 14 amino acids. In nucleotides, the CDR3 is TGTGCCAGCAGTTCCCCACCTGCCGCGGAGACCCAGTACTTC. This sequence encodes CASSSPPAAETQYF.

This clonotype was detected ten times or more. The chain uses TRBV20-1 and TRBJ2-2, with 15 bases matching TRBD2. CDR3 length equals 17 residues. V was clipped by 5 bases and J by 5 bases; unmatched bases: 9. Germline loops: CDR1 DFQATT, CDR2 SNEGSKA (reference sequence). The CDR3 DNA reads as TGCAGTGCTCCTTTGGGACTAGCGGGAGGAGGGACCGGGGAGCTGTTTTTT. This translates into CSAPLGLAGGGTGELFF.

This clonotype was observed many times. CDR3 DNA: TGTGCCAGTAGTATCAGTGGCACGCGTCCCTACGAGCAGTACTTC. Its protein product is CASSISGTRPYEQYF. The V call is TRBV19, the J call TRBJ2-7; D unclear. CDR1 and CDR2 (germline): LNHDA, SQIVND (reference sequence). Trimming left V 3 bases short and J 2 bases short, with 14 bases between. The CDR3 sequence is 15 residues long.

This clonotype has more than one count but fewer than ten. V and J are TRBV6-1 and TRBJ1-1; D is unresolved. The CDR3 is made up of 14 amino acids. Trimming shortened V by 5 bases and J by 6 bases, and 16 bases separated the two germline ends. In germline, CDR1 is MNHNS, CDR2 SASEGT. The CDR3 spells CASSKEPGIPEAFF. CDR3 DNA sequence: TGTGCCAGCAGTAAAGAGCCTGGGATCCCTGAAGCTTTCTTT.

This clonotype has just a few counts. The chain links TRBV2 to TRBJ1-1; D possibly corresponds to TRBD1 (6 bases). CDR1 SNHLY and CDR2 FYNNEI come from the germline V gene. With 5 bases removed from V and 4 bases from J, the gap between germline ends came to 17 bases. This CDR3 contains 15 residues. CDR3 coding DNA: TGTGCCAGCAGTTACTCGAGAGGGGGGACCACTGAAGCTTTCTTT. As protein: CASSYSRGGTTEAFF.

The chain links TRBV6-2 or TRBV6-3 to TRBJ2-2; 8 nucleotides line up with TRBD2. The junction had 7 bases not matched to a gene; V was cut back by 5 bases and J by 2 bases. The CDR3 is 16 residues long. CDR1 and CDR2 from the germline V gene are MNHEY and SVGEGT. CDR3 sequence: CASSPGLGINTGELFF. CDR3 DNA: TGTGCCAGCAGTCCGGGACTAGGAATTAACACCGGGGAGCTGTTTTTT.

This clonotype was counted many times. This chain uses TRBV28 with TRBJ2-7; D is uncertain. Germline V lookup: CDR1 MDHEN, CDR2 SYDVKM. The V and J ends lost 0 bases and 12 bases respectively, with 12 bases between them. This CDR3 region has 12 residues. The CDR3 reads CASSLWSAPPYF. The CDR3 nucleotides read TGTGCCAGCAGTTTATGGAGTGCTCCGCCGTACTTC.